One sample yielded the 15 T cell receptor beta chains listed below, sequenced in a study of identical twins. TCRdb re-called the 5' RACE reads through MiXCR, storing one row per CDR3 protein. Among approximately 94,000 distinct CDR3 sequences listed, about 5.6% were seen once. The sample was memory T cells sorted from blood. All receptors derive from a woman in her forties or fifties in good health.

This clonotype was seen repeatedly, ten times or more. The genes are TRBV20-1 and TRBJ2-3; 14 positions match TRBD2. The V segment lost 5 bases and the J segment 3 bases; nucleotides outside the gene matches: 10. The CDR3 runs 17 residues. Germline V gene sequence: CDR1 DFQATT, CDR2 SNEGSKA (reference sequence). In nucleotides, the CDR3 is TGCAGTGCTTTGACTAGCGGGAGGGCCTTGGGGACAGATACGCAGTATTTT. This translates into CSALTSGRALGTDTQYF.

This clonotype was recorded many times. The chain combines TRBV30 with TRBJ2-1, with 7 positions matching TRBD1. Germline CDR1 reads GTSNPN; CDR2 reads SVGIG (reference sequence). CDR3 length equals 13 residues. V was clipped by 8 bases and J by 9 bases; unmatched bases: 13. DNA of the CDR3: TGTGCCAGCCGGGACAGAAGACGGGGTGAGCAGTTCTTC. Translating gives CASRDRRRGEQFF.

Ten or more counts support this clonotype. The V gene is TRBV12-3 or TRBV12-4, the J gene TRBJ2-2; no firm D call. Trimming pared 8 bases from V and 9 bases from J, leaving 13 bases between. The CDR3 spans 12 residues. For the CDR3, the DNA is TGTGCCAGCGCTCCCGTACGTCGGGAGCTGTTTTTT. Amino acids: CASAPVRRELFF.

This clonotype was picked up many times. The V and J genes are TRBV20-1 and TRBJ2-3, with TRBD1 as a possible D gene (6 bases). From germline, CDR1 is DFQATT and CDR2 SNEGSKA (reference sequence). The germline V and J ends were trimmed by 3 bases and 5 bases, with 15 bases remaining between them. The CDR3 contains 14 residues. DNA for the CDR3: TGCAGTGCTAGTCAACAGGGCTTCGGAGATACGCAGTATTTT. Its translation is CSASQQGFGDTQYF.

This clonotype was seen ten or more times. The chain links TRBV24-1 to TRBJ1-2; TRBD1 aligns across 7 bases. J gave up 9 bases and V 11 bases, and 11 bases lay outside the gene matches. This CDR3 comprises 12 residues. Germline V gene lookup returns CDR1 KGHDR and CDR2 SFDVKD. The CDR3 DNA follows: TGTGCCAGTAGGGGGCCAGGAGGAAGCTACACCTTC. This sequence encodes CASRGPGGSYTF.

This clonotype was recorded many times. The chain employs TRBV6-5 and TRBJ1-1; D remains ambiguous. CDR3 length equals 13 residues. V shed 11 bases and J shed 1 base, with 14 bases lying between them. CDR1 and CDR2 (germline): MNHEY, SVGAGI. The CDR3, as DNA: TGTGCCTCCTACCGGCAGAGGAACACTGAAGCTTTCTTT. Protein product: CASYRQRNTEAFF.

This clonotype appeared many times. The rearrangement links TRBV14 to TRBJ2-7, with D unclear. The CDR3 has 13 residues. Trimming cost V 3 bases and J 6 bases, with 12 bases left between them. The germline gives CDR1 SGHDN, CDR2 FVKESK. The CDR3 region is CASSHDITGEQYF. CDR3 sequence (DNA): TGTGCCAGCAGCCACGACATCACCGGCGAGCAGTACTTC.

Many counts were recorded for this clonotype. V gene TRBV5-1 combines with J gene TRBJ2-7; no firm D call. The CDR3 length is 13 residues. From germline, CDR1 is SGHRS and CDR2 YFSETQ. With 3 bases removed from V and 0 bases from J, the gap between germline ends came to 7 bases. CDR3 residues: CASSYDFSYEQYF. The CDR3 DNA follows: TGCGCCAGCAGCTACGACTTCTCCTACGAGCAGTACTTC. Looking up the rest from reference TRBV5-1 and TRBJ2-7 gives the full variable domain: KAGVTQTPRYLIKTRGQQVTLSCSPISGHRSVSWYQQTPGQGLQFLFEYFSETQRNKGNFPGRFSGRQFSNSRSEMNVSTLELGDSALYLCASSYDFSYEQYFGPGTRLTVT.

With regard to this clonotype: A much larger clone differs by one base, so this may be a read error. CDR3 bases: TGTGCCAGCGGAGCGGGGTACGAGCAGATCTTC. As protein: CASGAGYEQIF. V and J are TRBV27 and TRBJ2-1; 7 bases line up with TRBD2. Germline V gives CDR1 MNHEY, CDR2 SMNVEV (reference sequence). The CDR3 sequence is 11 residues long.

There are a few counts of this clonotype. The V call is TRBV20-1, the J call TRBJ2-5; TRBD1 aligns across 7 bases. In germline, CDR1 is DFQATT, CDR2 SNEGSKA (reference sequence). The CDR3 has 15 amino acids. The junction had 9 bases not matched to a gene; V was cut back by 0 bases and J by 5 bases. CDR3 protein: CSARDPGQSRETQYF. In DNA, the CDR3 is TGCAGTGCTAGAGATCCGGGACAGTCACGGGAGACCCAGTACTTC.

The rearrangement joins TRBV5-1 to TRBJ2-5, with 11 bases that match TRBD2. After removal of 7 bases from V and 2 bases from J, the junction contained 13 bases not matched to a gene. Germline lookup yields CDR1 SGHRS and CDR2 YFSETQ. This CDR3 region has 17 residues. In nucleotides, the CDR3 is TGCGCCAGCTATTCCGGGACTAGCGGACCATGGCAAGAGACCCAGTACTTC. As protein: CASYSGTSGPWQETQYF.

This chain links TRBV18 with TRBJ1-1, with D perhaps TRBD1 (6 bases). The CDR3 sequence is 14 residues long. Per the germline V gene, CDR1 is KGHSH and CDR2 is LQKENI. Trimming pared 3 bases from V and 7 bases from J, leaving 15 bases between. The CDR3 bases are TGTGCCAGCTCACCGGTCGGGGGGCGAGGTGAAGCTTTCTTT. Translated: CASSPVGGRGEAFF.

This clonotype was recorded at least ten times. The chain is built from TRBV29-1 and TRBJ1-2, with D perhaps TRBD1 (5 bases). Trimming took 4 bases from V and 1 from J, leaving 10 bases between them. CDR3 size: 13 residues. CDR1 is SQVTM, CDR2 ANQGSEA, per germline. The CDR3 is CSVATGGNYGYTF. Here the CDR3 DNA reads TGCAGCGTTGCAACAGGCGGTAACTATGGCTACACCTTC.

At least ten counts were recorded for this clonotype. The V gene is TRBV7-9, the J gene TRBJ2-1, with 10 bases lining up with TRBD2. Germline lookup yields CDR1 SEHNR and CDR2 FQNEAQ (reference sequence). CDR3 length: 14 amino acids. The ends lost 4 bases at V and 6 bases at J; junction bases unmatched: 3. In DNA form, the CDR3 reads TGTGCCAGCAGCTCGACTAGCGGGCTCAATGAGCAGTTCTTC. Translating it yields CASSSTSGLNEQFF. Full variable domain (missing parts from reference TRBV7-9 and TRBJ2-1): DTGVSQNPRHKITKRGQNVTFRCDPISEHNRLYWYRQTLGQGPEFLTYFQNEAQLEKSRLLSDRFSAERPKGSFSTLEIQRTEQGDSAMYLCASSSTSGLNEQFFGPGTRLTVL.

This clonotype was recorded many times. This rearrangement joins TRBV29-1 to TRBJ1-2, with D unclear. Germline CDR1 SQVTM, CDR2 ANQGSEA. Deletions cut 3 bases from V and 12 bases from J, with 17 bases between. The CDR3 length is 12 residues. The CDR3 loop reads CSVDGRGYRDTF. CDR3 sequence (DNA): TGCAGCGTTGATGGAAGAGGGTATCGGGACACCTTC. Looking up the rest from reference TRBV29-1 and TRBJ1-2 gives the full variable domain: SAVISQKPSRDICQRGTSLTIQCQVDSQVTMMFWYRQQPGQSLTLIATANQGSEATYESGFVIDKFPISRPNLTFSTLTVSNMSPEDSSIYLCSVDGRGYRDTFGSGTRLTVV.